These T cell receptor beta chains were read from a single sample in a study of shared clonotypes between healthy human individuals. TCRdb keeps only in-frame clones here, not all; method: immunoSEQ multiplex PCR. The sample comprises 2,500,000 or so clones, over 85% of which are singletons, and around 0.15% rests with the top ten. The specimen sequenced was naive CD4+ T cells sorted from blood. These receptors all come from a man aged 18 to 35 in good health. The CDR3 runs from the conserved cysteine through the conserved F or W. Clone size, where shown, is once, few, many, or a class for clones that have expanded.

>TRBV29-1|.|TRBJ2-3
CSVETSGGAKTDTQYF
>TRBV27|.|TRBJ2-1
CASSLSLGTDEQFF
>TRBV7-2|.|TRBJ2-7
CASSRGLGSTEQYF
>TRBV6-5|.|TRBJ1-2
CASSYSPAGGLMGYTF
>TRBV5-4|few|TRBJ2-2
CASSLVASGGTGELFF
>TRBV30|few|TRBJ1-1
CAWSDRGGTEAFF
>TRBV19|.|TRBJ2-1
CASSIERSSYNEQFF
>TRBV29-1|.|TRBJ1-1
CSVGSGSNTEAFF
>TRBV30|.|TRBJ2-5
CAWGRGGGVETQYF
>TRBV5-4|.|TRBJ2-3
CASSLDYLAPSTDTQYF
>TRBV2|.|TRBJ2-5
CASSEGTGLETQYF
>TRBV5-1|.|TRBJ2-5
CASSQGTGQEETQYF
>TRBV7-9|.|TRBJ2-7
CASSPRTLQGTSSYEQYF
>TRBV28|.|TRBJ1-2
CASSLSVGTPYGYTF
>TRBV4-3|.|TRBJ2-5
CASSLNLGQGETQYF
>TRBV19|.|TRBJ2-3
CASSTRGGTDTQYF
>TRBV6-6|.|TRBJ2-5
CASSYSTTGETQYF
>TRBV28|.|TRBJ1-3
CASSLSTDSGNTIYF
>TRBV4-1|.|TRBJ2-1
CASSQETSGRWDEQFF
>TRBV9|.|TRBJ2-5
CASSVDRGWIETQYF
>TRBV9|.|TRBJ2-3
CASSAQPIPLTDTQYF
>TRBV2|.|TRBJ1-1
CASRIDRGEAFF
>TRBV6-5|.|TRBJ2-7
CASRHHRDTNEQYF
>TRBV28|once|.
CASRQGYEQYF
>TRBV7-9|.|TRBJ2-1
CASSLTYQIAGGNYNEQFF
>TRBV7-9|.|TRBJ2-2
CASSTQGRTGELFF
>TRBV9|.|TRBJ1-6
CASSEGVWNNSPLHF
>TRBV10-3|.|TRBJ1-5
CAIRTGDQPQHF
>TRBV10-3|.|TRBJ1-2
CAISEGTGATTYGYTF
>TRBV6-6|once|TRBJ2-3
CASSYSGGTDTQYF
>TRBV11-2|.|TRBJ2-3
CASTLSPSGGSDTQYF
>TRBV7-6|.|TRBJ1-4
CASSPGSPRELFF
>TRBV10-3|.|TRBJ1-4
CAISQGSATNEKLFF
>TRBV5-1|once|TRBJ1-3
CATRQGYSGNTIYF
>TRBV7-9|.|TRBJ2-1
CASSSSWGQGFNEQFF
>TRBV9|.|TRBJ1-4
CASSPPGLTNEKLFF
>TRBV5-1|.|TRBJ1-1
CASSIRGGITEAFF
>TRBV9|.|TRBJ1-3
CASSSPADGLSSGNTIYF
>TRBV6-1|.|TRBJ2-3
CASLTGLGSTDTQYF
>TRBV2|.|TRBJ2-2
CASKTASNTGELFF
>TRBV6-1|.|TRBJ2-5
CASRMTGLQETQYF
>TRBV7-9|.|TRBJ2-5
CASSFRDRGWETQYF
>TRBV29-1|.|TRBJ1-5
CSVALPGGPQHF
>TRBV7-2|.|TRBJ2-3
CASSLAGQGIDTQYF
>TRBV28|.|TRBJ2-7
CASRPSGTGGYEQYF
>TRBV6-1|.|TRBJ1-4
CASSEGRATNEKLFF
>TRBV19|once|TRBJ2-3
CASSIPHSVDTQYF
>TRBV5-6|.|TRBJ2-7
CASSLLRLRETYYEQYF
>TRBV10-3|.|TRBJ1-1
CAISDGQGGNTEAFF
>TRBV5-6|.|TRBJ1-5
CASSLGRGRLQPQHF
>TRBV7-2|.|TRBJ1-3
CASSSRNTIYF
>TRBV2|.|TRBJ2-3
CASRERTGSTDTQYF
>TRBV4-1|once|TRBJ1-2
CASSQASGRGGQGYTF